This is a list of T cell receptor beta chains from one sample in a study of T cell responses to AZD1222 COVID-19 vaccine. Method: immunoSEQ multiplex PCR; TCRdb's copy keeps in-frame clones and lacks some. The sample yields roughly 120,000 clones, approximately 94% seen once. The sequencing here drew on peripheral blood, taken 28 days after the second AZD1222 dose. The receptors stem from an adult who received the AZD1222 COVID-19 vaccine. Each CDR3 is given with its conserved first and last residue. The D gene is left open where the match is weak. The size field is filled for only some rows; it gives once, few, many or a size class.

d_call: TRBD2
j_call: TRBJ2-7
clone_size: -
v_call: TRBV7-9
cdr3_aa: CAFGGVHEQYF
cdr3_nt: TGTGCCTTCGGGGGGGTACACGAGCAGTACTTC

d_call: -
j_call: TRBJ1-2
clone_size: -
v_call: TRBV5-6
cdr3_aa: CASSLLGGYTF
cdr3_nt: TGTGCCAGCAGCCTTCTTGGCGGCTACACCTTC

d_call: TRBD1
j_call: TRBJ2-7
clone_size: -
v_call: TRBV10-2
cdr3_aa: CASSVPRQGGNEQYF
cdr3_nt: TGCGCCAGCAGTGTGCCTCGACAGGGGGGGAACGAGCAGTACTTC

d_call: -
j_call: TRBJ2-4
clone_size: -
v_call: TRBV13
cdr3_aa: CASSRFGGMNIQYF
cdr3_nt: TGTGCCAGCAGCCGCTTTGGAGGGATGAACATTCAGTACTTC

d_call: TRBD2
j_call: TRBJ2-7
clone_size: -
v_call: TRBV2
cdr3_aa: CASRLLGGGQYF
cdr3_nt: TGTGCCAGCAGGCTTCTGGGCGGGGGGCAGTACTTC

d_call: TRBD1
j_call: TRBJ1-6
clone_size: few
v_call: TRBV11-2
cdr3_aa: CASRPTGGRGSPLHF
cdr3_nt: TGTGCCAGCAGACCGACAGGGGGCCGGGGTTCACCCCTCCACTTT

d_call: -
j_call: TRBJ1-1
clone_size: -
v_call: TRBV7-9
cdr3_aa: CASSLYQVATEAFF
cdr3_nt: TGTGCCAGCAGCTTATACCAGGTCGCCACTGAAGCTTTCTTT

d_call: TRBD1
j_call: TRBJ1-5
clone_size: -
v_call: TRBV11-2
cdr3_aa: CASSFNHRGKWPQHF
cdr3_nt: TGTGCCAGCAGCTTTAATCACAGGGGCAAGTGGCCCCAGCATTTT

d_call: -
j_call: TRBJ2-5
clone_size: -
v_call: TRBV11-2
cdr3_aa: CASSLAGAGKETQYF
cdr3_nt: TGTGCCAGCAGCTTAGCAGGAGCCGGTAAAGAGACCCAGTACTTC

d_call: -
j_call: TRBJ2-1
clone_size: -
v_call: TRBV11-2
cdr3_aa: CASSLAQSSYNEQFF
cdr3_nt: TGTGCCAGCAGCTTAGCTCAGAGCTCCTACAATGAGCAGTTCTTC